The entry below describes one T cell receptor (beta chain). Here immunoSEQ multiplex PCR was the method, and the copy in TCRdb shows in-frame clones only, minus some. The profile covers over 350,000 clones, with over 90% appearing a single time and around 0.018% taken by the ten largest. This sample stems from a study of shared T cell receptors in the human thymus. The CDR3 consists of 16 residues. Germline CDR1 and CDR2: MDHEN and SYDVKM. V trimming: 7 bases; J trimming: 2 bases; junction bases outside the gene matches: 11. The sample taken for sequencing was thymocytes. The receptor was derived from a human donor. The V gene is TRBV28, the J gene TRBJ1-1; 9 bases align to TRBD1. CDR3 coding DNA: TGTGCCAGCACCTTATCTCGGGACAGGGCCAACACTGAAGCTTTCTTT. Its protein is CASTLSRDRANTEAFF.